This passage covers 24 T cell receptor beta chains from one sample sequenced in a study of cytomegalovirus exposure and HLA in healthy donors. The primer mix had 60 Vbeta and 13 Jbeta primers. Repertoires were generated with immunoSEQ multiplex PCR, while TCRdb's copy carries only in-frame clones and drops some. The table records 150,000 to 200,000 clones, 78% of them present only once. Sequenced material: PBMCs. These TCRs come from a female donor in good health and CMV-seronegative.

The genes are TRBV6-1 and TRBJ2-1; D possibly corresponds to TRBD2 (5 bases). The CDR3 length is 12 residues. Looked up from germline, CDR1 is MNHNS and CDR2 is SASEGT. Trimming took 6 bases from V and 6 from J, leaving 9 bases between them. The CDR3 region is CASSLEGNEQFF. The CDR3 DNA reads TGTGCCAGCAGCCTCGAGGGCAATGAGCAGTTCTTC.

This clone was picked up one time. At one end the junction does not follow the germline gene, possibly because of a read error. The chain uses TRBV7-9 and TRBJ2-7; TRBD2 matches at 7 bases. Germline assignment: CDR1 SEHNR and CDR2 FQNEAQ (reference sequence). The CDR3 contains 14 residues. The DNA for the CDR3 is TGTTCCAGCAGCTTAGAGTCGGGGGGTAGCGAGCAGTACTTC. Translation gives CSSSLESGGSEQYF.

The J gene is TRBJ1-2, the V gene TRBV4-3; tentative D call: TRBD1 (6 bases). Trimming left V 3 bases short and J 4 bases short, with 12 bases between. The length of the CDR3 is 14 residues. Germline V gene lookup returns CDR1 LGHNA and CDR2 YSLEER. For the CDR3, the DNA is TGCGCCAGCAGCCACACAGGGTGGGCCTATGGCTACACCTTC. This codes for CASSHTGWAYGYTF.

The chain links TRBV6-6 to TRBJ2-7; D is perhaps TRBD1 (5 bases). V lost 5 bases and J lost 6, with 14 bases in between. There are 13 residues in the CDR3. The germline CDR1 and CDR2 sequences are MNHNY and SVGAGI (reference sequence). CDR3 coding DNA: TGTGCCAGCAGTCCATCAACAGGAACCGAGCAGTACTTC. This codes for CASSPSTGTEQYF.

V usage is TRBV7-3 and J usage is TRBJ2-5; 11 bases fit TRBD2. The CDR3 has 15 residues. Looked up from germline, CDR1 is SGHTA and CDR2 is FQGTGA. Trimming took 8 bases from V and 2 from J; bases not matched to a gene: 7. The CDR3 nucleotides read TGTGCCAGCGTTTCTAGCGGGGGGCCACAAGAGACCCAGTACTTC. Protein: CASVSSGGPQETQYF.

The chain recombines TRBV7-9 with TRBJ2-1; TRBD2 is a possible D gene (6 bases). CDR3 length equals 14 residues. From germline, CDR1 is SEHNR and CDR2 FQNEAQ (reference sequence). Trimming cost V 10 bases and J 2 bases, with 15 bases left between them. CDR3 protein: CATQGEATYNEQFF. The CDR3 region has the DNA TGTGCCACCCAAGGGGAGGCGACCTACAATGAGCAGTTCTTC.

This chain joins TRBV27 and TRBJ1-2, with 12 bases lining up with TRBD1. The CDR3 loop spans 15 amino acids. Looked up from germline, CDR1 is MNHEY and CDR2 is SMNVEV (reference sequence). The J segment lost 4 bases and the V segment lost 7 bases, leaving 7 bases of the junction unmatched. CDR3 residues: CASKLMGQGAYGYTF. CDR3 nucleotides: TGTGCCAGCAAGCTGATGGGACAGGGGGCCTATGGCTACACCTTC.

This clone was picked up a small number of times. CDR3: CASSDSTSNTEAFF. CDR3 bases: TGCGCCAGCAGCGATTCCACAAGTAACACTGAAGCTTTCTTT. The genes are TRBV5-1 and TRBJ1-1, with D uncertain. This CDR3 has 14 residues. CDR1 and CDR2 from the germline V gene are SGHRS and YFSETQ. The germline V and J ends were trimmed by 4 bases and 2 bases, with 12 bases remaining between them.

A word on this clone: A junction end diverges from the germline sequence, so it may reflect a read error. The V gene is TRBV7-9, the J gene TRBJ1-1; D perhaps matches TRBD1 (5 bases). This CDR3 is built from 14 residues. Germline V gene sequence: CDR1 SEHNR, CDR2 FQNEAQ (reference sequence). CDR3 in amino acids: CSSSFGHLNTEAFF. For the CDR3, the DNA is TGTTCCAGCAGTTTTGGACACCTGAACACTGAAGCTTTCTTT.

J is TRBJ2-2 and V is TRBV28, with a tentative D call TRBD1 (7 bases). Trimming left V 3 bases short and J 4 bases short, with 21 bases between. The CDR3 is 18 amino acids. Germline lookup yields CDR1 MDHEN and CDR2 SYDVKM. As DNA, the CDR3 is TGTGCCAGCAGTTTGTTAGCCAGCGGGCCAGGGGGCACCGGGGAGCTGTTTTTT. It encodes CASSLLASGPGGTGELFF.

J is TRBJ2-4 and V is TRBV28, with TRBD1 matching 7 bases. This CDR3 spans 20 amino acids. Germline V gene sequence: CDR1 MDHEN, CDR2 SYDVKM. The V and J ends lost 1 base and 1 base, in that order; junction bases with no gene match: 16. The DNA of the CDR3 is TGTGCCAGCAGTTTATATCCAGGGCTCAGGGGGTCCTTGGCCAAAAACATTCAGTACTTC. Translating it yields CASSLYPGLRGSLAKNIQYF.

This chain connects TRBV13 to TRBJ1-1, with 10 bases identical to TRBD1. Germline-derived CDR1 and CDR2 are PRHDT and FYEKMQ (reference sequence). The J segment lost 6 bases and the V segment lost 5 bases, leaving 3 bases of the junction unmatched. The CDR3 consists of 13 residues. The CDR3 DNA reads TGTGCCAGCAGCGGGGGACAGGGGTCTGAAGCTTTCTTT. It encodes CASSGGQGSEAFF.

The chain carries TRBV7-9 and TRBJ1-4, with 10 nucleotides matching TRBD1. Looked up from germline, CDR1 is SEHNR and CDR2 is FQNEAQ (reference sequence). Trimming removed 5 bases from V and 6 bases from J; junction bases left unmatched: 6. The CDR3 totals 15 residues. CDR3: CASSIPGTGDEKLFF. CDR3 coding DNA: TGTGCCAGCAGCATACCCGGGACAGGGGATGAAAAACTGTTTTTT.

This chain connects TRBV28 to TRBJ1-6; weak D call: TRBD1 (6 bases). V was shortened by 5 bases and J by 6 bases, with 17 bases between the two germline ends. Germline CDR1 reads MDHEN; CDR2 reads SYDVKM. The CDR3 is made up of 16 amino acids. The CDR3 is CASSPVRGGGNSPLHF. DNA of the CDR3: TGTGCCAGCAGTCCGGTTAGGGGGGGAGGTAATTCACCCCTCCACTTT.

This clone occurred a few times. The chain links TRBV15 to TRBJ2-5; no clear D. Germline assignment: CDR1 LNHNV and CDR2 YYDKDF (reference sequence). This CDR3 has 12 residues. The V end was cut by 0 bases, the J end by 6 bases, with 5 bases between. CDR3 protein: CATSRDPKTQYF. Written as DNA, the CDR3 is TGTGCCACCAGCAGAGATCCCAAGACCCAGTACTTC.

The J gene is TRBJ1-5, the V gene TRBV15; possibly TRBD1 for D (5 bases). Per germline, CDR1 LNHNV and CDR2 YYDKDF (reference sequence). The CDR3 spans 17 residues. Trimming stripped 3 bases from V and 4 bases from J, with 19 bases between. The CDR3: CATSSTPTGGLNQPQHF. The CDR3 DNA reads as TGTGCCACCAGCAGTACCCCCACCGGGGGGTTGAATCAGCCCCAGCATTTT.

V gene TRBV5-4 combines with J gene TRBJ2-1; TRBD2 aligns across 11 bases. Germline V gives CDR1 SGHNT, CDR2 YYREEE (reference sequence). The CDR3 is made up of 14 amino acids. After removal of 4 bases from V and 6 bases from J, the junction contained 3 bases not matched to a gene. The CDR3 spells CASSTGLAGNEQFF. In DNA form, the CDR3 reads TGTGCCAGCAGCACCGGACTAGCGGGCAATGAGCAGTTCTTC.

This clone was counted between two and nine times. The chain carries TRBV7-2 and TRBJ2-1; 7 nucleotides line up with TRBD1. The ends lost 4 bases at V and 3 bases at J; junction bases unmatched: 9. CDR1 SGHTA and CDR2 FQGNSA come from the germline V gene. The CDR3 sequence is 16 residues long. CDR3 amino acids: CASSSAGTENYNEQFF. The CDR3 DNA sequence: TGTGCCAGCAGCTCTGCCGGGACAGAAAACTACAATGAGCAGTTCTTC. The full variable domain, in which reference TRBV7-2 and TRBJ2-1 provide the parts outside the CDR3, is GAGVSQSPSNKVTEKGKDVELRCDPISGHTALYWYRQSLGQGLEFLIYFQGNSAPDKSGLPSDRFSAERTGGSVSTLTIQRTQQEDSAVYLCASSSAGTENYNEQFFGPGTRLTVL.

This chain links TRBV7-9 with TRBJ2-7, with TRBD2 matching 9 bases. V lost 2 bases, J lost 0 bases, and 11 bases stayed unmatched. Germline V gene lookup returns CDR1 SEHNR and CDR2 FQNEAQ (reference sequence). The CDR3 contains 18 residues. The CDR3 spells CASSLSPLAGQSSYEQYF. The CDR3 DNA reads TGTGCCAGCAGCTTATCCCCCCTAGCGGGACAAAGCTCCTACGAGCAGTACTTC. The full variable domain, its missing parts supplied by reference TRBV7-9 and TRBJ2-7, is DTGVSQNPRHKITKRGQNVTFRCDPISEHNRLYWYRQTLGQGPEFLTYFQNEAQLEKSRLLSDRFSAERPKGSFSTLEIQRTEQGDSAMYLCASSLSPLAGQSSYEQYFGPGTRLTVT.

V and J are TRBV9 and TRBJ1-4; no definite D call. CDR1 SGDLS and CDR2 YYNGEE come from the germline V gene. V was shortened by 3 bases and J by 8 bases, with 14 bases between the two germline ends. The length of the CDR3 is 14 residues. This chain's CDR3 is CASSESGIGEKLFF. The CDR3 region has the DNA TGTGCCAGCAGCGAGTCGGGAATCGGGGAAAAACTGTTTTTT.

V is TRBV2 and J is TRBJ1-5; D is uncertain. Trimming left V 6 bases short and J 2 bases short, with 14 bases between. The germline CDR1 and CDR2 sequences are SNHLY and FYNNEI. This CDR3 spans 15 amino acids. The DNA of the CDR3 is TGTGCCAGCAGCGCGGGCGATACCGGCAATCAGCCCCAGCATTTT. It yields the protein CASSAGDTGNQPQHF.

This clone was detected once. The rearrangement uses TRBV4-1 and TRBJ2-7; D gene uncertain. Germline CDR1 and CDR2: MGHRA and YSYEKL. The ends were cut back, 1 base at V and 2 bases at J, with 9 bases in the middle. This CDR3 has 14 residues. CDR3 in DNA: TGCGCCAGCAGCCAAGTCCAGACACCCTACGAGCAGTACTTC. As protein: CASSQVQTPYEQYF.

CDR3 nucleotide sequence: TGTGCCAGCAGCTTCGGACTGAACCCTAGCACAGATACGCAGTATTTT. Translation: CASSFGLNPSTDTQYF. The chain carries TRBV7-2 and TRBJ2-3, with D possibly being TRBD2 (5 bases). V was shortened by 3 bases and J by 0 bases, with 13 bases between the two germline ends. CDR3 length: 16 amino acids. Germline assignment: CDR1 SGHTA and CDR2 FQGNSA.

CDR3 DNA: TGTGCCAGCAGCTTGGAGGGAGACACCTATAATTCACCCCTCCACTTT. It yields the protein CASSLEGDTYNSPLHF. The J gene is TRBJ1-6, the V gene TRBV5-6; D remains unclear. The V and J ends lost 0 bases and 2 bases respectively, with 9 bases between them. Germline loops: CDR1 SGHDT, CDR2 YYEEEE. This CDR3 has 16 residues.